This T cell receptor beta chain comes out of a study of T cell repertoires in cytomegalovirus infection. Across the study: CMV infection together with matching HLA type was indicated by public TCR beta signatures. Study results and limitations: Ex vivo responses were dominated by HLA-C-restricted CMV-specific TCR beta clonotypes.

Germline loops: CDR1 SGHTA, CDR2 FQGNSA. V lost 4 bases, J lost 2 bases, and 9 bases lay in between. The CDR3 is 13 amino acids. A single record per CDR3 protein comes from TCRdb applying MiXCR to the reads. The sample records 310,000 or so distinct CDR3 sequences, approximately 25% being singletons. This clonotype appeared a few times. Its cognate antigen is unknown. The clonotype comes from a human donor in good health (CMV status not recorded). Some clones in this sample may be carry-over from other donors' samples. The source material was cultured PBMCs, sampled from culture after CMV antigen stimulation. The chain uses TRBV7-2 and TRBJ2-7, with D unresolved. CDR3 nucleotides: TGTGCCAGCAGCTCGACCTCAACCTACGAGCAGTACTTC. Translation: CASSSTSTYEQYF.